Here is one TCR beta chain with its context. The V gene lost 7 bases and the J gene lost 3 bases, with 6 bases spanning the gap. In germline, CDR1 is LNHDA, CDR2 SQIVND (reference sequence). The CDR3 has 12 amino acids. The record originates from a study of control samples from healthy donors and cancer patients. The data were produced by immunoSEQ multiplex PCR, yet TCRdb's version contains in-frame clones alone and is incomplete. The data show around 120,000 clones, about 93% seen once. This chain connects TRBV19 to TRBJ2-2, with unresolved D. The sequence was collected from a man aged 30 to 45 in good health. Sequenced material: blood. The CDR3 region has the DNA TGTGCCAGTACCCCGTACACCGGGGAGCTGTTTTTT. It is translated as CASTPYTGELFF.